What follows are 10 T cell receptor beta chains derived from one specimen sequenced in a study of blood T cell repertoires in COVID-19. Here immunoSEQ multiplex PCR was the method, and the copy in TCRdb shows in-frame clones only, minus some. The sample has about 240,000 clones; roughly 89% are singletons. Sequencing input: PBMCs or T cells enriched from blood (not recorded which). Receptor source: a man aged 40-55 years who had recovered from COVID-19.

The chain couples TRBV7-9 to TRBJ1-2; 9 nucleotides align to TRBD1. This CDR3 is built from 15 residues. The germline CDR1 and CDR2 sequences are SEHNR and FQNEAQ (reference sequence). The V and J ends lost 3 bases and 1 base, in that order; junction bases with no gene match: 3. The CDR3 reads CASSFTGGLNYGYTF. The CDR3, as DNA: TGTGCCAGCAGCTTCACAGGGGGCCTTAACTATGGCTACACCTTC.

Turning to this clone: Distinct nucleotide sequences in the sample also encode this CDR3. This chain uses TRBV12-3 or TRBV12-4 with TRBJ2-5, with D possibly matching TRBD1 (6 bases). The CDR3 totals 13 residues. Trimming removed 6 bases from V and 5 bases from J, with 13 bases in between. This chain's CDR3 is CASRRTGLETQYF. The CDR3 DNA sequence: TGTGCCAGCAGACGCACAGGGTTGGAGACCCAGTACTTC.

This chain links TRBV27 with TRBJ1-5; D is undetermined. Trimming removed 3 bases at V and 3 bases at J, with 21 bases between. CDR3 length equals 18 residues. Germline CDR1 reads MNHEY; CDR2 reads SMNVEV (reference sequence). CDR3 in amino acids: CASSLRGLMENSNQPQHF. As DNA, the CDR3 is TGTGCCAGCAGTTTGCGAGGTTTAATGGAGAACTCCAATCAGCCCCAGCATTTT.

The CDR3 loop is CASSQGLAGRGVDTDTQYF. The CDR3 DNA reads as TGTGCCAGCAGCCAAGGTTTAGCCGGTCGGGGGGTCGACACAGATACGCAGTATTTT. The gene calls are TRBV4-2 and TRBJ2-3, with 7 bases identical to TRBD2. Germline CDR1 LGHNA, CDR2 YNFKEQ. The V and J ends lost 1 base and 2 bases, in that order; junction bases with no gene match: 15. The CDR3 covers 19 residues.

The chain joins TRBV5-1 to TRBJ2-7; maybe TRBD1 (6 bases). Per germline, CDR1 SGHRS and CDR2 YFSETQ. V was clipped by 4 bases and J by 2 bases, with 16 bases between them. CDR3 length: 15 residues. The DNA of the CDR3 is TGCGCCAGCAGCCCGGCTCCAACAGGGACCTACGAGCAGTACTTC. Translated: CASSPAPTGTYEQYF.

This clone has just one count. V is TRBV30 and J is TRBJ2-1; the match to TRBD2 covers 8 bases. The length of the CDR3 is 15 residues. V shed 4 bases, J shed 5 bases, and the junction held 10 bases outside the gene matches. The V gene's germline CDR1 is GTSNPN and CDR2 SVGIG (reference sequence). The CDR3 here is CAWTGRGTRNNEQFF. The CDR3 DNA reads as TGTGCCTGGACGGGGCGGGGGACTAGAAACAATGAGCAGTTCTTC.

V and J are TRBV27 and TRBJ1-1, with a possible D match to TRBD1 (6 bases). The V end was cut by 2 bases, the J end by 3 bases, with 7 bases between. Germline V gives CDR1 MNHEY, CDR2 SMNVEV (reference sequence). The CDR3 is 13 amino acids. The DNA for the CDR3 is TGTGCCAGCAGTTTACAGGGGTACACTGAAGCTTTCTTT. This encodes CASSLQGYTEAFF.

The gene calls are TRBV19 and TRBJ1-1; 8 bases fit TRBD1. CDR3 length equals 16 residues. The trim removed 7 bases at V and 1 base at J, leaving 11 bases unmatched. CDR1 and CDR2 (germline): LNHDA, SQIVND (reference sequence). The CDR3 DNA is TGTGCCAGTATGAGGGTTACAGGGGGGAGGAACACTGAAGCTTTCTTT. Protein sequence: CASMRVTGGRNTEAFF.

The chain employs TRBV7-2 and TRBJ1-1; a weak D match, TRBD1 (6 bases). Germline V gives CDR1 SGHTA, CDR2 FQGNSA. V lost 5 bases to trimming and J lost 4 bases, with 14 bases between them. This CDR3 contains 14 residues. CDR3 protein: CASSKGGLVTEAFF. The CDR3 DNA sequence: TGTGCCAGCAGCAAGGGGGGGCTAGTCACTGAAGCTTTCTTT. The whole variable domain, remainder taken from reference TRBV7-2 and TRBJ1-1, is GAGVSQSPSNKVTEKGKDVELRCDPISGHTALYWYRQSLGQGLEFLIYFQGNSAPDKSGLPSDRFSAERTGGSVSTLTIQRTQQEDSAVYLCASSKGGLVTEAFFGQGTRLTVV.

The V gene is TRBV14, the J gene TRBJ2-3; the D gene is possibly TRBD2 (6 bases). V gave up 7 bases and J gave up 4 bases, with 15 bases separating them. CDR1 is SGHDN and CDR2 is FVKESK in the germline V gene. This CDR3 has 14 residues. This chain's CDR3 is CASTSWGEPDTQYF. The CDR3 DNA is TGTGCCAGCACCTCATGGGGGGAACCAGATACGCAGTATTTT.